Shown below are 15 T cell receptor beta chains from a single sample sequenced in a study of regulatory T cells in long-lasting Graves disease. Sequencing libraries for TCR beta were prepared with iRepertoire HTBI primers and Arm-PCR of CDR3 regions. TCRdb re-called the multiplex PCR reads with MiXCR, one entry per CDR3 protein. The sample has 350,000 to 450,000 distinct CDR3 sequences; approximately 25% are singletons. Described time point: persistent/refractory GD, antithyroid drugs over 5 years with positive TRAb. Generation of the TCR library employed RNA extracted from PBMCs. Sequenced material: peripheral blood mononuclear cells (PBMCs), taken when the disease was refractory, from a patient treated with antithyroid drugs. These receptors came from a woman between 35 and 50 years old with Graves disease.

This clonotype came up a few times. The CDR3 nucleotides read TGTGCCAGCAGCTTAAAAGGTTCACCCCTCCACTTT. Translating gives CASSLKGSPLHF. The chain has TRBV7-9 and TRBJ1-6; D is uncertain. Trimming cost V 2 bases and J 9 bases, with 5 bases left between them. Germline CDR1 SEHNR, CDR2 FQNEAQ (reference sequence). The CDR3 runs to 12 residues. Full variable domain (outside the CDR3, taken from reference TRBV7-9 and TRBJ1-6): DTGVSQNPRHKITKRGQNVTFRCDPISEHNRLYWYRQTLGQGPEFLTYFQNEAQLEKSRLLSDRFSAERPKGSFSTLEIQRTEQGDSAMYLCASSLKGSPLHFGNGTRLTVT.

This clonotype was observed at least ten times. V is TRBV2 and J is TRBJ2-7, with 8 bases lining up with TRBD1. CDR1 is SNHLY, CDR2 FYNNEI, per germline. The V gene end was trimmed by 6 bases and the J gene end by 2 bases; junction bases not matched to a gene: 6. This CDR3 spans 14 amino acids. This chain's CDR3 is CASRTGEATYEQYF. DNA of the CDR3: TGTGCCAGCAGGACAGGGGAGGCTACCTACGAGCAGTACTTC.

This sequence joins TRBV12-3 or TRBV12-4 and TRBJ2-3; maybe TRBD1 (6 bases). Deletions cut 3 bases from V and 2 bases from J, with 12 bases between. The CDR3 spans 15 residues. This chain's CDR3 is CASSFRGHITDTQYF. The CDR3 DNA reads TGTGCCAGCAGTTTTAGGGGACATATCACAGATACGCAGTATTTT.

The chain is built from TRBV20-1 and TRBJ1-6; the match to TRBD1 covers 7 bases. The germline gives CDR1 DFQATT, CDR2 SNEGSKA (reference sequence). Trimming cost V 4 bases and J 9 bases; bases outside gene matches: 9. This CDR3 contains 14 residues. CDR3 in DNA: TGCAGTGCTATCTCAGGACAGGAGATTTCACCCCTCCACTTT. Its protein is CSAISGQEISPLHF.

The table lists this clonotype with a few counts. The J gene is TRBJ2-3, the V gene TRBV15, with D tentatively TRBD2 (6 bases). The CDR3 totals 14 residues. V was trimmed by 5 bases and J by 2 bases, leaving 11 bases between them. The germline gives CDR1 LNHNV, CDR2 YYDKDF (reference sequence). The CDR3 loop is CATSGGALTDTQYF. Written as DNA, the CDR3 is TGTGCCACCAGCGGAGGGGCTCTCACAGATACGCAGTATTTT.

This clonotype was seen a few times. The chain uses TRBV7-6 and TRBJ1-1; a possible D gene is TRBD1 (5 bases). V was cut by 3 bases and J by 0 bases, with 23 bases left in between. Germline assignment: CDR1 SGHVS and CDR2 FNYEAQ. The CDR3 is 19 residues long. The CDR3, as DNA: TGTGCCAGCAGCTTGTATCTGGGGCAGCGACTGCTTATGAACACTGAAGCTTTCTTT. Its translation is CASSLYLGQRLLMNTEAFF. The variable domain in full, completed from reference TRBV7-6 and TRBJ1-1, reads GAGVSQSPRYKVTKRGQDVALRCDPISGHVSLYWYRQALGQGPEFLTYFNYEAQQDKSGLPNDRFSAERPEGSISTLTIQRTEQRDSAMYRCASSLYLGQRLLMNTEAFFGQGTRLTVV.

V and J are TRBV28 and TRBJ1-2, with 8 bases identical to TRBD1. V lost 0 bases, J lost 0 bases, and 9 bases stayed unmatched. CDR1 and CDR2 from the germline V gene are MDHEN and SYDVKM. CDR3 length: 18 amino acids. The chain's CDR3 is CASSLWPRVRGPNYGYTF. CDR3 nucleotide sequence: TGTGCCAGCAGTTTATGGCCGCGAGTCAGGGGGCCTAACTATGGCTACACCTTC.

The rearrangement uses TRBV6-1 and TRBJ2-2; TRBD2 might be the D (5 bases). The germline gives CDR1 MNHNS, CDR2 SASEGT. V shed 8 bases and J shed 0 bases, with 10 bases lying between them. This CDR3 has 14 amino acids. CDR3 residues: CASQAAANTGELFF. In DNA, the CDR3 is TGTGCCAGCCAAGCGGCGGCGAACACCGGGGAGCTGTTTTTT.

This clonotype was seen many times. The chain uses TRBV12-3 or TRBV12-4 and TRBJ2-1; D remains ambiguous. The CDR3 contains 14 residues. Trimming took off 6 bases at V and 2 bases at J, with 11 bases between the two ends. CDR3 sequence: CASSPSDTYNEQFF. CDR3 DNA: TGTGCCAGCAGCCCATCCGACACCTACAATGAGCAGTTCTTC.

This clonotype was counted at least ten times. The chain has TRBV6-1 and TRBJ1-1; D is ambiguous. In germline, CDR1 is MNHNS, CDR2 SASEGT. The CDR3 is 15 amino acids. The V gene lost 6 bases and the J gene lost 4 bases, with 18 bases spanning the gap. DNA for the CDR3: TGTGCCAGCAGCCCCTTTTGGCAGGACGGCACTGAAGCTTTCTTT. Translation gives CASSPFWQDGTEAFF.

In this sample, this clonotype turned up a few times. The CDR3 spells CASSFDRNLGPQHF. In nucleotides, the CDR3 is TGTGCCAGCAGCTTTGACAGGAACCTAGGGCCCCAGCATTTT. This chain connects TRBV7-2 to TRBJ1-5; a possible D gene is TRBD1 (6 bases). The ends were cut back, 3 bases at V and 9 bases at J, with 15 bases in the middle. Germline V lookup: CDR1 SGHTA, CDR2 FQGNSA. The CDR3 has 14 residues. The full variable domain, its missing parts supplied by reference TRBV7-2 and TRBJ1-5, is GAGVSQSPSNKVTEKGKDVELRCDPISGHTALYWYRQSLGQGLEFLIYFQGNSAPDKSGLPSDRFSAERTGGSVSTLTIQRTQQEDSAVYLCASSFDRNLGPQHFGDGTRLSIL.

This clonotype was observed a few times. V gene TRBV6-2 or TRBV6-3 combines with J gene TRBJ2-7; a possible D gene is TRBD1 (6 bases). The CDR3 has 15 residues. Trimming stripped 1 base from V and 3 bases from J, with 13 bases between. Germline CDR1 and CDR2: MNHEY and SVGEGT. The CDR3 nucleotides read TGTGCCAGCAGTTACTTGGGGGCAGCCTTCTACGAGCAGTACTTC. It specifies CASSYLGAAFYEQYF.

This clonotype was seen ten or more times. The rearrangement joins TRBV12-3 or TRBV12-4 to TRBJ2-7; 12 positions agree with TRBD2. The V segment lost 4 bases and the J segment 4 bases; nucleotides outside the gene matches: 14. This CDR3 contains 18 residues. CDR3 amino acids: CASSSREPTSGRGYEQYF. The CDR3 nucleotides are TGTGCCAGCAGTTCTAGGGAACCGACTAGCGGGAGAGGTTACGAGCAGTACTTC.

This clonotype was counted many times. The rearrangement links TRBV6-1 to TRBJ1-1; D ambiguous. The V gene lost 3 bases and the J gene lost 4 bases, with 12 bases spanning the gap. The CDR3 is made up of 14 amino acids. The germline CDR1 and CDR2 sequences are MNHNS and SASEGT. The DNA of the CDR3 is TGTGCCAGCAGTGAGCCCGGGGAGTTCACTGAAGCTTTCTTT. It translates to CASSEPGEFTEAFF.

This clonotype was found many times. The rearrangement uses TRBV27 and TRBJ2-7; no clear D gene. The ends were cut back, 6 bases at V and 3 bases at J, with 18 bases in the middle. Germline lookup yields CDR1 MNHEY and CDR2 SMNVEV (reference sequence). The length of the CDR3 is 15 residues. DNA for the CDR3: TGTGCCAGCAGCTACATAACCGCCTCCCTCTACGAGCAGTACTTC. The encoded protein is CASSYITASLYEQYF.